This T cell receptor beta chain was documented in a study of circulating and synovial CD4+ cells in juvenile arthritis. V was trimmed by 1 base and J by 5 bases, leaving 6 bases between them. The CDR3 consists of 13 residues. Germline CDR1 reads SGHRS; CDR2 reads YFSETQ. With regard to this clone: Its specificity is not known.

Overall study findings and caveats: Circulating pathogenic-like lymphocytes shared a substantially higher fraction of CDR3 sequences with synovium than bulk blood. Circulating pathogenic-like and bulk T cells looked alike by Vbeta family usage.

The protocol was immunoSEQ multiplex PCR, while the TCRdb copy is restricted to in-frame clones and leaves out a portion. The repertoire consists of 30,000 or so clones, with roughly 95% occurring once and the leading ten covering approximately 0.68%. Sequencing used CD4+ T cells from blood. The receptor's source is a human donor with juvenile idiopathic arthritis. The chain links TRBV5-1 to TRBJ1-4; D remains unclear. CDR3 bases: TGCGCCAGCAGCTTGCTAGTAAATGAAAAACTGTTTTTT. Protein: CASSLLVNEKLFF. Complete variable domain (other parts from reference TRBV5-1 and TRBJ1-4): KAGVTQTPRYLIKTRGQQVTLSCSPISGHRSVSWYQQTPGQGLQFLFEYFSETQRNKGNFPGRFSGRQFSNSRSEMNVSTLELGDSALYLCASSLLVNEKLFFGSGTQLSVL.